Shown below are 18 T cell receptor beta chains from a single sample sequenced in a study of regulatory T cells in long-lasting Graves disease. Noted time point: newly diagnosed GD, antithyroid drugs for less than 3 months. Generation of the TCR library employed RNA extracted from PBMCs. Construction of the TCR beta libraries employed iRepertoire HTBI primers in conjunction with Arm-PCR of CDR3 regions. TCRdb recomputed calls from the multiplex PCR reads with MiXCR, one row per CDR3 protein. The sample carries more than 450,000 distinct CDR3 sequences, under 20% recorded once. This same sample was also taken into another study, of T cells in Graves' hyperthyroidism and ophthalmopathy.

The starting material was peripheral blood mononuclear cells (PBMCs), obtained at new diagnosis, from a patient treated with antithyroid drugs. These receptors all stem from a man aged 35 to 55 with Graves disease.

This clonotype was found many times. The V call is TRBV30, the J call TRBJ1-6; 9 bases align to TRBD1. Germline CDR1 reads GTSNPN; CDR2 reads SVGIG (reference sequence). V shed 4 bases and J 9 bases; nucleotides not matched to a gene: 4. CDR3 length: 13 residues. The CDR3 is CAWNGQGLSPLHF. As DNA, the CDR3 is TGTGCCTGGAACGGACAGGGGCTTTCACCCCTCCACTTT. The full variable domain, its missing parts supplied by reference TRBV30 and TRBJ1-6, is SQTIHQWPATLVQPVGSPLSLECTVEGTSNPNLYWYRQAAGRGLQLLFYSVGIGQISSEVPQNLSASRPQDRQFILSSKKLLLSDSGFYLCAWNGQGLSPLHFGNGTRLTVT.

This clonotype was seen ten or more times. The DNA of the CDR3 is TGTGCCAGCAGCCAATCTAGGACTAGCGGGAGGTACGAGCAGTACTTC. Translating it yields CASSQSRTSGRYEQYF. V gene TRBV3-1 combines with J gene TRBJ2-7; 14 nucleotides agree with TRBD2. This CDR3 spans 16 amino acids. Per the germline V gene, CDR1 is LGHDT and CDR2 is YNNKEL (reference sequence). With 2 bases clipped from V and 4 bases from J, the junction kept 4 bases outside the gene matches.

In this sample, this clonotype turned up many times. The CDR3 protein is CASSTAGKSQYF. As DNA, the CDR3 is TGTGCCAGCAGTACCGCGGGGAAGAGCCAGTACTTC. The chain combines TRBV28 with TRBJ2-5; a weak D match, TRBD2 (6 bases). Between the trimmed V and J ends, which lost 5 bases and 10 bases, there was a span of 14 bases. Germline CDR1 is MDHEN and CDR2 is SYDVKM. The length of the CDR3 is 12 residues.

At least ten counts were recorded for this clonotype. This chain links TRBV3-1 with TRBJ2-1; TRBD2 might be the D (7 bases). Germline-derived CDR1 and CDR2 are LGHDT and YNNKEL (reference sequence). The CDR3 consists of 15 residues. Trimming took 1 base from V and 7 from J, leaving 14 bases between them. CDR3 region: CASSQGNKGGNEQFF. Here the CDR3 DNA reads TGTGCCAGCAGCCAAGGAAATAAGGGGGGGAATGAGCAGTTCTTC.

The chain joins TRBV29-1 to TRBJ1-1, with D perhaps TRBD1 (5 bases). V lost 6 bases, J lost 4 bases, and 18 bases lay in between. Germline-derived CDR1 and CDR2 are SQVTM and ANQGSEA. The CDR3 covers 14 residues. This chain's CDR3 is CSVGGGVGGTEAFF. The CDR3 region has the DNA TGCAGCGTCGGGGGGGGGGTCGGCGGCACTGAAGCTTTCTTT.

The CDR3 DNA reads TGCAGTGCTGGCTGGACAGTGGCGGAGTATGGCTACACCTTC. It codes for CSAGWTVAEYGYTF. The V gene is TRBV20-1, the J gene TRBJ1-2, with a possible D match to TRBD1 (6 bases). Germline V gives CDR1 DFQATT, CDR2 SNEGSKA (reference sequence). This CDR3 spans 14 amino acids. Trimming left V 5 bases short and J 5 bases short, with 18 bases between.

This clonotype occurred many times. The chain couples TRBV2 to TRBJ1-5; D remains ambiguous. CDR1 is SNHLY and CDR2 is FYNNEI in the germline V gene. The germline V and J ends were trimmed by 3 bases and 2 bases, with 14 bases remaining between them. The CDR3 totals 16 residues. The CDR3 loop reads CASSDLGSNGNQPQHF. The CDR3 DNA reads TGTGCCAGCAGTGACTTAGGGAGTAATGGCAATCAGCCCCAGCATTTT. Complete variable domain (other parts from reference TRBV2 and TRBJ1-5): EPEVTQTPSHQVTQMGQEVILRCVPISNHLYFYWYRQILGQKVEFLVSFYNNEISEKSEIFDDQFSVERPDGSNFTLKIRSTKLEDSAMYFCASSDLGSNGNQPQHFGDGTRLSIL.

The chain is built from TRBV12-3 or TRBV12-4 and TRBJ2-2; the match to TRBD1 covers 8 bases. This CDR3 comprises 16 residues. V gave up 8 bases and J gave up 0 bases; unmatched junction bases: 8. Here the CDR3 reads CASGAGTGANTGELFF. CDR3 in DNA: TGTGCCAGCGGCGCGGGGACAGGAGCGAACACCGGGGAGCTGTTTTTT.

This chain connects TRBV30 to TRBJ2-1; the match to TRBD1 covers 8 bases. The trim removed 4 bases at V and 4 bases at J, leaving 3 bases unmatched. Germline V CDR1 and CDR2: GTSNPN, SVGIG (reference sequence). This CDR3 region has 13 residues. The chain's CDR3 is CAWKDRDYNEQFF. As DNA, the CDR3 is TGTGCCTGGAAGGACAGGGATTACAATGAGCAGTTCTTC.

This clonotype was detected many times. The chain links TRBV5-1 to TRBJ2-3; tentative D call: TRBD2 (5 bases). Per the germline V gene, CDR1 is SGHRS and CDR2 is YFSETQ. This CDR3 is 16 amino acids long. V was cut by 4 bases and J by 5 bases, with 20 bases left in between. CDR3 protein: CASSNNPVLAGDTQYF. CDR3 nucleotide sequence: TGCGCCAGCAGCAACAACCCCGTGCTAGCAGGAGATACGCAGTATTTT.

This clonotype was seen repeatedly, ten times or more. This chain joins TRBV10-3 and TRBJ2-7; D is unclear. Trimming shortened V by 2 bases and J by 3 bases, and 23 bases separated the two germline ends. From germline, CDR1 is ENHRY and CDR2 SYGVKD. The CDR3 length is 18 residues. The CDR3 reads CAISERIGHGIIDYEQYF. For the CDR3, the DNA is TGTGCCATCAGTGAGCGTATAGGCCACGGCATAATCGACTACGAGCAGTACTTC.

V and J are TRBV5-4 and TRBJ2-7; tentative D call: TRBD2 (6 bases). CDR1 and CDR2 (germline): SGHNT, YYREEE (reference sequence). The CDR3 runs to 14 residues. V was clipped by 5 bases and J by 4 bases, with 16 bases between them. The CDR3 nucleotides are TGTGCCAGCAGATCTGCGGGGCAAAATTACGAGCAGTACTTC. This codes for CASRSAGQNYEQYF.

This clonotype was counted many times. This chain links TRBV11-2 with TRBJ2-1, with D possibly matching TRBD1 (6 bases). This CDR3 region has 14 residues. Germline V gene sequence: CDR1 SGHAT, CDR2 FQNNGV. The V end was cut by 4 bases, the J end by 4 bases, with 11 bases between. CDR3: CASSWTVTYNEQFF. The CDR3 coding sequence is TGTGCCAGCAGCTGGACAGTGACATACAATGAGCAGTTCTTC. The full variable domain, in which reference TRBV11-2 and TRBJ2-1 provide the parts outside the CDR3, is EAGVAQSPRYKIIEKRQSVAFWCNPISGHATLYWYQQILGQGPKLLIQFQNNGVVDDSQLPKDRFSAERLKGVDSTLKIQPAKLEDSAVYLCASSWTVTYNEQFFGPGTRLTVL.

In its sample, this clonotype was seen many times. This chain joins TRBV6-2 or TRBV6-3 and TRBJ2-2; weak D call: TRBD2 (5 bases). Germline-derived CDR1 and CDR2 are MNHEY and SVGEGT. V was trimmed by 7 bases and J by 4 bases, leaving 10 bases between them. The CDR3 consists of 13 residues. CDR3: CASTTSGTGELFF. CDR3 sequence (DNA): TGTGCCAGCACCACAAGCGGCACCGGGGAGCTGTTTTTT.

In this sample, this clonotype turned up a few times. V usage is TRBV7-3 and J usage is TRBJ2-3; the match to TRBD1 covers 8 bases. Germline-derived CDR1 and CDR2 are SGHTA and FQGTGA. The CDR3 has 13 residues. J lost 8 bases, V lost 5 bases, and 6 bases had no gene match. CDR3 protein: CASSRTGGSTQYF. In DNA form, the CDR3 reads TGTGCCAGCAGCCGTACAGGGGGGAGTACGCAGTATTTT.

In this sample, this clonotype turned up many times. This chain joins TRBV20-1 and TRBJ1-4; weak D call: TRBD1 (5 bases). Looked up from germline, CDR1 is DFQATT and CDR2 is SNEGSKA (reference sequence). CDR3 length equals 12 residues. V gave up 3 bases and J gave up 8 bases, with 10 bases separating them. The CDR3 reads CSASGAEEKLFF. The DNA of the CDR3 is TGCAGTGCTAGTGGGGCCGAGGAAAAACTGTTTTTT.

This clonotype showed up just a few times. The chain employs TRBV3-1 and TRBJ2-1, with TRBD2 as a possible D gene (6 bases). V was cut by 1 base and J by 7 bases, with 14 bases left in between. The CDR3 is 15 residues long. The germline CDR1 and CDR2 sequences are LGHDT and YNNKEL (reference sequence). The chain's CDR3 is CASSQVGGRLNEQFF. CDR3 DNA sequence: TGTGCCAGCAGCCAAGTTGGAGGGAGATTAAATGAGCAGTTCTTC.

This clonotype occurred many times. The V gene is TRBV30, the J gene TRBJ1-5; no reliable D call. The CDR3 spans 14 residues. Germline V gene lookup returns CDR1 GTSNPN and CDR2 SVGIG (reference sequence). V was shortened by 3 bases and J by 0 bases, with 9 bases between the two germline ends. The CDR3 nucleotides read TGTGCCTGGAGCGGCCCTAATAGCAATCAGCCCCAGCATTTT. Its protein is CAWSGPNSNQPQHF.